A selection of T cell receptor beta chains follows, all from one sample in a study of shared clonotypes between healthy human individuals. Repertoires were generated with immunoSEQ multiplex PCR, while TCRdb's copy carries only in-frame clones and drops some. The sample holds about 1.1 million clones, 70% to 80% seen once. Sequenced: memory CD4+ T cells from PBMCs. The receptors here all came from a man younger than 35 in good health. Some clones in this sample may be carry-over from other donors' samples. Both conserved end residues are part of each CDR3. D genes are given only for firm matches. Only part of the rows carry a size: once, few, many, or a class if the clone is expanded.

TGTGCCAGCAGCGGTGGATCCGGGGGCCCAAATGGCTACACCTTC	CASSGGSGGPNGYTF	-	TRBJ1-2	TRBV7-9	-
TGTGCCAGCTCACCGGAGGGATCGCTTCCACTCTACAATGAGCAGTTCTTC	CASSPEGSLPLYNEQFF	-	TRBJ2-1	TRBV18	-
TGTGCCAGCACCCCAAGGGGGGGTCAAGAGACCCAGTACTTC	CASTPRGGQETQYF	-	TRBJ2-5	TRBV2	-
TGTGCCAGCTCACCAGGGGCAGGGGGCCTTTACGAGCAGTACTTC	CASSPGAGGLYEQYF	TRBD1	TRBJ2-7	TRBV18	-
TGTGCCTGGAGTGTTGGCGGAACCCAAGAGACCCAGTACTTC	CAWSVGGTQETQYF	-	TRBJ2-5	TRBV30	-
TGTGCCAGCAGTTTCCGGTACACTGAAGCTTTCTTT	CASSFRYTEAFF	-	TRBJ1-1	TRBV28	few
TGTGCCAGCAGCCCCCAAGAAGGGAGCACTGAAGCTTTCTTT	CASSPQEGSTEAFF	-	TRBJ1-1	TRBV7-2	few
TGTGCCAGCAGTTTAGGGTGGGACACCGAGCAGTACTTC	CASSLGWDTEQYF	-	TRBJ2-7	TRBV27	-
TGTGCCAGCGGCAGCACTAGCAGCTTCCACGAGCAGTACTTC	CASGSTSSFHEQYF	-	TRBJ2-7	TRBV7-6	-
TGTGCCAGCAGTGGCCGGGGGGTCAATGAGCAGTTCTTC	CASSGRGVNEQFF	TRBD2	TRBJ2-1	TRBV2	-
TGTGCCAGCAGTTTGGCAGAACTCAATGAGCAGTTCTTC	CASSLAELNEQFF	-	TRBJ2-1	TRBV28	-
TGTGCCAGCAGTCCCCCACTGAGCTACTTTGAAGCTTTCTTT	CASSPPLSYFEAFF	-	TRBJ1-1	TRBV28	few
TGTGCCAGCAGTCCCAGTTTAGCGGGAGTACGAGAGACCCAGTACTTC	CASSPSLAGVRETQYF	TRBD2	TRBJ2-5	TRBV28	-
TGTGCCAGCACAAGGGGCTATGGCTACACCTTC	CASTRGYGYTF	-	TRBJ1-2	TRBV28	-
TGTGCCAGCAGCCGTGAGCAAGATGGTGAAGCTTTCTTT	CASSREQDGEAFF	-	TRBJ1-1	TRBV4-2	-
TGTGCCAGCAGTGAAGCGCTTAGGGCCTACTCTGGAAACACCATATATTTT	CASSEALRAYSGNTIYF	-	TRBJ1-3	TRBV2	-
TGTGCCAGCTCACTAGGACGGCTACCCTACAATGAGCAGTTCTTC	CASSLGRLPYNEQFF	-	TRBJ2-1	TRBV18	-
TGTGCCAGCAGCTTCAAAGAGGATACGCAGTATTTT	CASSFKEDTQYF	-	TRBJ2-3	TRBV5-4	few
TGTGCCTGGAGTAAAACCGGGGGAGTGTCCTACAATGAGCAGTTCTTC	CAWSKTGGVSYNEQFF	-	TRBJ2-1	TRBV30	few
TGTGCCAGCAGCCTGGGGGGACGGGGCAATGAGCAGTTCTTC	CASSLGGRGNEQFF	-	TRBJ2-1	TRBV7-8	once
TGTGCCAGCAGCTTAGAGGGAAATGAGCAGTTCTTC	CASSLEGNEQFF	-	TRBJ2-1	TRBV11-3	few
TGTGCCAGCAGTTCCCACTCGACAGGGGCTGGAAACACCATATATTTT	CASSSHSTGAGNTIYF	TRBD1	TRBJ1-3	TRBV28	-
TGCGCCAGCCGAACCGAAAAGGGGGCCTCGGTACACAATGAGCAGTTCTTC	CASRTEKGASVHNEQFF	TRBD1	TRBJ2-1	TRBV23-1	-
TGTGCCAGCAGTTTACGCACCCCGAAACTGTTTTTT	CASSLRTPKLFF	-	TRBJ1-4	TRBV28	few
TGTGCCAGCAGCCTAGGACTAGCGGCACAAGAGACCCAGTACTTC	CASSLGLAAQETQYF	TRBD2	TRBJ2-5	TRBV7-9	-
TGTGCCAGCTCACTACAGGGTACAGGGGCCTACGAGCAGTACTTC	CASSLQGTGAYEQYF	TRBD1	TRBJ2-7	TRBV18	-
TGTGCCAGCAGCTCTACCGGGACAGGGTACAATGAGCAGTTCTTC	CASSSTGTGYNEQFF	TRBD1	TRBJ2-1	TRBV11-2	-
TGTGCCAGCAGTAGCAACAGGGCCTGGAACTCCTACGAGCAGTACTTC	CASSSNRAWNSYEQYF	-	TRBJ2-7	TRBV27	few
TGTGCCAGCAGCTACTCCTTCCCCGCGGACGGGACCTACGAGCAGTACTTC	CASSYSFPADGTYEQYF	-	TRBJ2-7	TRBV6-7	-
TGTGCCAGCAGCTTAGTAAGGGAGGAGACCCAGTACTTC	CASSLVREETQYF	-	TRBJ2-5	TRBV7-2	few
TGTGCCAGCAGCTTGCTAGCGGGAGGATACGGGGTCTACGAGCAGTACTTC	CASSLLAGGYGVYEQYF	TRBD2	TRBJ2-7	TRBV5-6	-
TGTGCCAGCAGCCCCCTGGGGACAGGGGTTGGCGGGGAGCTGTTTTTT	CASSPLGTGVGGELFF	TRBD1	TRBJ2-2	TRBV2	-
TGTGCCAGCAGCCCCGAAAGGCGAATGCAGTACTTC	CASSPERRMQYF	-	TRBJ2-7	TRBV6-5	-
TGCGCCAGCAGCCAAGACTTGGGGTGGCCCCAGCATTTT	CASSQDLGWPQHF	-	TRBJ1-5	TRBV4-3	-
TGTGCCAGCACCTCCCGCCCGGGGGAGGGTTTGAATGAGCAGTTCTTC	CASTSRPGEGLNEQFF	TRBD2	TRBJ2-1	TRBV27	-
TGTGCCAGCAGCTTCGGACAGGGGAGTGAAAAACTGTTTTTT	CASSFGQGSEKLFF	TRBD1	TRBJ1-4	TRBV11-2	-
TGCGCCAGCATTGCCAGCGGGAACATTGCAGATACGCAGTATTTT	CASIASGNIADTQYF	TRBD2	TRBJ2-3	TRBV10-2	-
TGTGCCAGCAGCTCCCGTCTGGGGCCCCAAGAGACCCAGTACTTC	CASSSRLGPQETQYF	-	TRBJ2-5	TRBV5-5	-
TGTGCCAGCAGCCAAGCCTCTAGCGGGGTCTCCTACGAGCAGTACTTC	CASSQASSGVSYEQYF	TRBD2	TRBJ2-7	TRBV4-2	-
TGTGCCAGCAGTTTAAAGGGGTACACTGAAGCTTTCTTT	CASSLKGYTEAFF	-	TRBJ1-1	TRBV28	-
TGTGCCAGCAGCTTAGCGCGGGCAGGGGGCACTGGCTACACCTTC	CASSLARAGGTGYTF	TRBD1	TRBJ1-2	TRBV7-2	-
TGTGCCAGCAGCCGCTGGACAGGGGGCGCGGGGGATGAAAAACTGTTTTTT	CASSRWTGGAGDEKLFF	TRBD1	TRBJ1-4	TRBV5-5	-